These T cell receptor beta chains were read from a single sample in a study of blood T cell repertoires in COVID-19. Repertoires were generated with immunoSEQ multiplex PCR, while TCRdb's copy carries only in-frame clones and drops some. The sample lists about 270,000 clones, approximately 86% occurring once. The sample consisted of peripheral blood. The receptors were gathered from a middle-aged man with active or convalescent COVID-19. Each CDR3 is given with its conserved first and last residue. Each record gives: D gene, clone size, J gene, V gene, CDR3 DNA, CDR3 protein. The D gene is left open where the match is weak. The size entry is marked missing in some rows and otherwise reads once, few, many or a size class.

TRBD1 | NA | TRBJ1-2 | TRBV2 | TGTGCCAGCCCGCAGGACAGGGGTGGCTACACCTTC | CASPQDRGGYTF
NA | NA | TRBJ2-1 | TRBV19 | TGTGCCAGTAGTACTACGGGACTCGAGCAGTTCTTC | CASSTTGLEQFF
NA | NA | TRBJ2-3 | TRBV5-1 | TGCGCCAGCACGGGTTTAGGGTTGTTCAGGAGGTGGTACGGGCTCCGCTACGCAGATACGCAGTATTTT | CASTGLGLFRRWYGLRYADTQYF
TRBD1 | NA | TRBJ1-6 | TRBV2 | TGTGCCAGCAGGGATAGGACAGGGGGAATTTCACCCCTCCACTTT | CASRDRTGGISPLHF
TRBD2 | NA | TRBJ2-1 | TRBV27 | TGTGCCAGCTTGGCCTCGGGACTAGCGTCTCATGAGCAGTTCTTC | CASLASGLASHEQFF
NA | NA | TRBJ2-1 | TRBV27 | TGTGCCAGCAGAGATGGACAGACCTTTTACAATGAGCAGTTCTTC | CASRDGQTFYNEQFF
TRBD1 | NA | TRBJ2-4 | TRBV10-3 | TGTGCCATCAGCGGACAGGAAGAAAGCATTCAGTACTTC | CAISGQEESIQYF
TRBD2 | NA | TRBJ2-1 | TRBV30 | TGTGCCTGGAACCCAGGGTGGGGACTAAATGAGCAGTTCTTC | CAWNPGWGLNEQFF
TRBD1 | NA | TRBJ2-5 | TRBV5-6 | TGTGCCAGCAGCTCGGGACAGGTGAGGGCCCAGTACTTC | CASSSGQVRAQYF
NA | NA | TRBJ2-1 | TRBV2 | TGTGCCAGCAGTGAAGGTTACTTCCGGGAGCAGTTCTTC | CASSEGYFREQFF
NA | once | TRBJ2-1 | TRBV7-8 | TGTGCCAGCCCCTTCGGAGGGATCACCTACAATGAGCAGTTCTTC | CASPFGGITYNEQFF
NA | NA | TRBJ2-7 | TRBV10-1 | TGCGCCAGCAGTGAGGGAGGGGTATCCTACGAGCAGTACTTC | CASSEGGVSYEQYF
NA | once | TRBJ1-2 | TRBV28 | TGTGCCAGCAGTTTAGCGGTATCCTATGGCTACACCTTC | CASSLAVSYGYTF
TRBD1 | NA | TRBJ2-1 | TRBV7-3 | TGTGCCAGCAGTCACGGACAGGACCAGTTCTTC | CASSHGQDQFF
TRBD2 | once | TRBJ2-3 | TRBV4-2 | TGTGCCAGCAGCCCCTCGACTAGCGGGGGGGCGGGTATAACAGATACGCAGTATTTT | CASSPSTSGGAGITDTQYF
NA | NA | TRBJ2-2 | TRBV7-6 | TGTGCCAGCAGCTTTGAGTTCGCGGAGCCCCCCGGGGAGCTGTTTTTT | CASSFEFAEPPGELFF
NA | once | TRBJ2-1 | TRBV30 | TGTGCCTGGAGCCCCAGGAAGAGTGAGCAGTTCTTC | CAWSPRKSEQFF
NA | NA | TRBJ2-3 | TRBV30 | TGTGCCTGGAGACGCACGGCGGGGAGCACAGATACGCAGTATTTT | CAWRRTAGSTDTQYF